This T cell receptor beta chain was identified in a study of blood T cells in healthy people across ages. Researchers isolated at least 6 million PBMCs per sample. Sample-barcoded 5' priming and a J-beta primer mix drove a second PCR of roughly 6 to 12 cycles. Every sample produced at least 3 million CDR3-containing paired-end reads. TCRdb fed the 5' RACE reads into MiXCR, producing one record per CDR3 protein. Of approximately 810,000 distinct CDR3 sequences in the sample, 35% to 40% were seen once. This clonotype was counted between two and nine times. Its antigen remains unknown. The germline CDR1 and CDR2 sequences are MRHNA and SNTAGT. This CDR3 is 14 amino acids long. V lost 1 base, J lost 4 bases, and 10 bases lay in between. Regarding the study as a whole: CMV status of donors was not determined, possibly confounding expanded clonotype changes. The recorded TCR beta diversity per million T cells decreased in a roughly linear manner with age.

Material: blood. V is TRBV6-4 and J is TRBJ1-2; D perhaps matches TRBD1 (6 bases). The origin of this receptor is a man between 18 and 35 years old in good health. The CDR3, as DNA: TGTGCCAGCAGTGACTTCGACAGGTCCTATGGCTACACCTTC. Protein sequence: CASSDFDRSYGYTF.